The 14 T cell receptor beta chains given below trace back to one sample, sequenced in a study of blood T cell repertoires in COVID-19. The protocol was immunoSEQ multiplex PCR, while the TCRdb copy is restricted to in-frame clones and leaves out a portion. Of about 80,000 clones listed, more than 75% are singletons. What was sequenced was peripheral blood. The receptor set was obtained from a man in his sixties with acute or convalescent COVID-19.

The chain recombines TRBV5-6 with TRBJ2-5, with unresolved D. V lost 6 bases and J lost 3, with 9 bases in between. The CDR3 sequence is 12 residues long. The germline CDR1 and CDR2 sequences are SGHDT and YYEEEE. As DNA, the CDR3 is TGTGCCAGCACCGGAGCCGAAGAGACCCAGTACTTC. Translation: CASTGAEETQYF.

This chain joins TRBV18 and TRBJ2-3; 10 bases map to TRBD2. CDR1 KGHSH and CDR2 LQKENI come from the germline V gene. With 2 bases clipped from V and 1 base from J, the junction kept 0 bases outside the gene matches. CDR3 length equals 15 residues. The CDR3 DNA reads TGTGCCAGCTCACCAGGACTAGCGGGCACAGATACGCAGTATTTT. Protein product: CASSPGLAGTDTQYF.

The rearrangement uses TRBV5-1 and TRBJ1-1, with D unresolved. Germline V gives CDR1 SGHRS, CDR2 YFSETQ. The CDR3 loop spans 14 amino acids. Trimming removed 0 bases from V and 2 bases from J, with 8 bases in between. The CDR3 coding sequence is TGCGCCAGCAGCTTGGTGGCGGGTAACACTGAAGCTTTCTTT. It yields the protein CASSLVAGNTEAFF.

The chain combines TRBV6-5 with TRBJ1-4, with unresolved D. V shed 3 bases and J shed 0 bases, with 5 bases lying between them. This CDR3 contains 14 residues. Germline V gene data show CDR1 as MNHEY and CDR2 as SVGAGI. The CDR3 sequence: CASSYSATNEKLFF. The CDR3 DNA follows: TGTGCCAGCAGTTATTCGGCAACTAATGAAAAACTGTTTTTT.

This rearrangement joins TRBV10-3 to TRBJ2-1; D perhaps matches TRBD1 (5 bases). Trimming shortened V by 10 bases and J by 2 bases, and 15 bases separated the two germline ends. The length of the CDR3 is 14 residues. From germline, CDR1 is ENHRY and CDR2 SYGVKD. CDR3: CATAITGPYNEQFF. The CDR3 DNA sequence: TGTGCCACCGCAATTACAGGCCCCTACAATGAGCAGTTCTTC.

The chain has TRBV11-2 and TRBJ2-3; 9 nucleotides match TRBD1. From germline, CDR1 is SGHAT and CDR2 FQNNGV. This CDR3 region has 18 residues. J gave up 0 bases and V 4 bases, and 11 bases lay outside the gene matches. For the CDR3, the DNA is TGTGCCAGCAGCTCGCCGGGACAGGGCGTCTCTAGCACAGATACGCAGTATTTT. It is translated as CASSSPGQGVSSTDTQYF.

V and J are TRBV25-1 and TRBJ1-2, with TRBD1 matching over 7 bases. The CDR3 runs to 15 residues. With 5 bases clipped from V and 7 bases from J, the junction kept 13 bases outside the gene matches. The germline gives CDR1 MGHDK, CDR2 SYGVNS. For the CDR3, the DNA is TGTGCCAGCAGTTTTGGGACAGCAAGATCCTCTGGCTACACCTTC. Its translation: CASSFGTARSSGYTF.

The chain joins TRBV28 to TRBJ2-3; 9 bases map to TRBD2. Germline CDR1 is MDHEN and CDR2 is SYDVKM. This CDR3 has 15 residues. With 4 bases clipped from V and 3 bases from J, the junction kept 5 bases outside the gene matches. The CDR3 coding sequence is TGTGCCAGCAGTTCAAGCGGGAGGCCGACAGATACGCAGTATTTT. Its protein is CASSSSGRPTDTQYF.

This clone is classed as medium-sized. The chain carries TRBV7-2 and TRBJ2-2; TRBD1 agrees at 8 bases. There are 14 residues in the CDR3. With V trimmed by 7 bases and J by 5 bases, 6 bases remained unmatched. The germline gives CDR1 SGHTA, CDR2 FQGNSA. The CDR3 region is CASTRDRGTGELFF. CDR3 in DNA: TGTGCCAGCACACGCGACAGGGGAACCGGGGAGCTGTTTTTT.

The chain has TRBV21-1 and TRBJ2-1; the D call in the table, TRBD2, was not verified against the DNA. TRBV21-1 is given as a pseudogene. This CDR3 has 19 amino acids. CDR3 amino acids: CASSKGKQLAGDLYNEQFF. DNA for the CDR3: TGTGCCAGCAGCAAAGGGAAACAGCTAGCGGGGGATCTCTACAATGAGCAGTTCTTC.

A few counts support this clone. V is TRBV15 and J is TRBJ1-5; perhaps TRBD1 as D (5 bases). The germline CDR1 and CDR2 sequences are LNHNV and YYDKDF (reference sequence). The CDR3 length is 14 residues. Trimming shortened V by 8 bases and J by 4 bases, and 15 bases separated the two germline ends. The CDR3 is CATGGRQQNQPQHF. CDR3 sequence (DNA): TGTGCCACCGGCGGGAGACAGCAGAATCAGCCCCAGCATTTT.

The CDR3 here is CASSPLQGAYEQYF. In DNA form, the CDR3 reads TGCGCCAGCAGCCCCCTCCAAGGAGCCTACGAGCAGTACTTC. V is TRBV4-3 and J is TRBJ2-7, with unresolved D. V dropped 4 bases and J dropped 2 bases, with 12 bases sitting between them. Germline V gene lookup returns CDR1 LGHNA and CDR2 YSLEER. This CDR3 contains 14 residues.

V usage is TRBV5-1 and J usage is TRBJ2-2; the match to TRBD2 covers 12 bases. The CDR3 loop spans 17 amino acids. V lost 0 bases to trimming and J lost 2 bases; unmatched junction nucleotides: 2. Germline V gene sequence: CDR1 SGHRS, CDR2 YFSETQ. The CDR3: CASSLGLAGVNTGELFF. CDR3 in DNA: TGCGCCAGCAGCTTGGGACTAGCGGGAGTTAACACCGGGGAGCTGTTTTTT.

This clone is a singleton in its sample. The rearrangement joins TRBV21-1 to TRBJ1-2; the table's TRBD1 call for D was not verified on the DNA. TRBV21-1 is a recognized pseudogene. CDR3 length: 14 amino acids. CDR3 sequence (DNA): TGTGCCAGCACCCTAAGGGGAAGCGCGAATGGCTACACCTTC. Its protein product is CASTLRGSANGYTF.